These 29 T cell receptor beta chains came from one sample sequenced in a study of CD8+ T cells in alopecia areata. RNA, once extracted, was reverse transcribed into cDNA for use as the sequencing template. The repertoire was sequenced with immunoSEQ multiplex PCR; TCRdb's copy has only in-frame clones and lacks some. This sample carries 100,000 to 150,000 clones, 58% of them seen once, and the ten largest clones take less than 5.5%. This specimen consisted of CD4+ T cells sorted from blood, obtained at week 0. All receptors derive from a human donor with alopecia areata.

The genes are TRBV5-1 and TRBJ2-3, with 7 nucleotides matching TRBD1. V shed 4 bases and J 6 bases; nucleotides not matched to a gene: 8. Per germline, CDR1 SGHRS and CDR2 YFSETQ. The CDR3 has 14 amino acids. CDR3 loop: CASSTHRGWDTQYF. CDR3 DNA sequence: TGCGCCAGCAGCACCCACAGGGGCTGGGATACGCAGTATTTT.

This clone has just one count. The chain joins TRBV5-1 to TRBJ2-5, with 11 bases fitting TRBD2. Germline V lookup: CDR1 SGHRS, CDR2 YFSETQ. This CDR3 has 16 residues. V lost 0 bases and J lost 2; bases outside the gene matches: 3. The CDR3 region is CASSLELAGAQETQYF. The CDR3 DNA reads as TGCGCCAGCAGCTTGGAACTAGCGGGGGCGCAAGAGACCCAGTACTTC.

The DNA for the CDR3 is TGTGCCAGCAGCTTAGTGGGACGGGGAGGCACAGATACGCAGTATTTT. Encoded protein: CASSLVGRGGTDTQYF. The chain links TRBV7-8 to TRBJ2-3; possibly TRBD1 or TRBD2 for D (5 bases each). The CDR3 has 16 amino acids. The V gene's germline CDR1 is SGHVS and CDR2 FQNEAQ. Trimming removed 1 base from V and 1 base from J, with 12 bases in between.

The chain joins TRBV11-2 to TRBJ1-5; no firm D call. The germline V gene encodes CDR1 SGHAT and CDR2 FQNNGV. Trimming pared 0 bases from V and 8 bases from J, leaving 8 bases between. The CDR3 is made up of 13 amino acids. The CDR3 sequence is CASSLERTEPQHF. DNA for the CDR3: TGTGCCAGCAGCTTAGAAAGAACAGAGCCCCAGCATTTT.

This clone was seen more than once but under ten times. The rearrangement joins TRBV2 to TRBJ2-5, with D possibly being TRBD2 (7 bases). The CDR3 consists of 14 residues. The V gene's germline CDR1 is SNHLY and CDR2 FYNNEI. Trimming pared 8 bases from V and 4 bases from J, leaving 17 bases between. The CDR3, as DNA: TGTGCCAGCGGGTCCGGGGGGCCCGGAGAGACCCAGTACTTC. Encoded protein: CASGSGGPGETQYF.

V is TRBV7-2 and J is TRBJ2-7; D call uncertain. CDR1 is SGHTA, CDR2 FQGNSA, per germline. V dropped 3 bases and J dropped 5 bases, with 11 bases sitting between them. CDR3 length: 13 amino acids. CDR3 protein: CASSFVRSHEQYF. CDR3 coding DNA: TGTGCCAGCAGCTTCGTCCGTTCCCACGAGCAGTACTTC.

This clone was detected a few times. The V gene is TRBV7-9, the J gene TRBJ2-3, with 7 bases lining up with TRBD2. This CDR3 spans 15 amino acids. V trimming: 5 bases; J trimming: 2 bases; junction bases outside the gene matches: 7. Germline CDR1 and CDR2: SEHNR and FQNEAQ (reference sequence). CDR3 nucleotides: TGTGCCAGCAGCAAACTAGCGCGAAACACAGATACGCAGTATTTT. This encodes CASSKLARNTDTQYF.

The sample holds one count of this clone. This chain uses TRBV28 with TRBJ2-5, with D perhaps matching TRBD1 or TRBD2 (5 bases each). Trimming removed 6 bases from V and 3 bases from J, with 11 bases in between. From germline, CDR1 is MDHEN and CDR2 SYDVKM. This CDR3 has 13 residues. This chain's CDR3 is CASRPGREETQYF. CDR3 sequence (DNA): TGTGCCAGCAGACCGGGACGGGAAGAGACCCAGTACTTC.

This clone appeared a few times. The chain is built from TRBV5-1 and TRBJ1-1, with D maybe TRBD1 (5 bases). Germline lookup yields CDR1 SGHRS and CDR2 YFSETQ. Trimming cost V 6 bases and J 3 bases, with 15 bases left between them. CDR3 length equals 14 residues. CDR3 in DNA: TGCGCCAGCACTTCAATGGGGCGCGACACTGAAGCTTTCTTT. Its translation is CASTSMGRDTEAFF.

This clone came up a few times. The V and J genes are TRBV9 and TRBJ2-6; D call uncertain. CDR3 size: 15 residues. The germline V gene encodes CDR1 SGDLS and CDR2 YYNGEE. Trimming removed 0 bases from V and 0 bases from J, with 4 bases in between. The CDR3 region has the DNA TGTGCCAGCAGCGTAGACGCCTCTGGGGCCAACGTCCTGACTTTC. This gives the protein CASSVDASGANVLTF.

This chain connects TRBV4-2 to TRBJ2-2; 8 bases agree with TRBD2. V dropped 0 bases and J dropped 6; count of bases not matched to a gene: 18. CDR1 and CDR2 from the germline V gene are LGHNA and YNFKEQ. This CDR3 contains 20 residues. The CDR3 spells CASSQDPGLVSVHFSGELFF. The CDR3 DNA is TGTGCCAGCAGCCAAGATCCGGGACTAGTATCGGTCCATTTTTCCGGGGAGCTGTTTTTT.

The chain joins TRBV6-1 to TRBJ1-1, with 7 bases matching TRBD1. The germline gives CDR1 MNHNS, CDR2 SASEGT. CDR3 length: 14 amino acids. V gave up 5 bases and J gave up 1 base; unmatched junction bases: 4. CDR3 in DNA: TGTGCCAGCAGTCGGACAGGAGAGAACACTGAAGCTTTCTTT. It codes for CASSRTGENTEAFF.

The chain carries TRBV9 and TRBJ2-3; 9 nucleotides align to TRBD2. V trimming: 4 bases; J trimming: 0 bases; junction bases outside the gene matches: 3. Germline CDR1 is SGDLS and CDR2 is YYNGEE. The CDR3 is 15 residues long. Here the CDR3 DNA reads TGTGCCAGCAGCCCTAGCGGGGCTAGCACAGATACGCAGTATTTT. It encodes CASSPSGASTDTQYF. Supplemented by reference TRBV9 and TRBJ2-3, the full variable domain reads DSGVTQTPKHLITATGQRVTLRCSPRSGDLSVYWYQQSLDQGLQFLIQYYNGEERAKGNILERFSAQQFPDLHSELNLSSLELGDSALYFCASSPSGASTDTQYFGPGTRLTVL.

This clone has just one count. This chain joins TRBV5-1 and TRBJ2-1, with TRBD2 identical over 8 bases. J lost 9 bases, V lost 0 bases, and 8 bases had no gene match. CDR1 SGHRS and CDR2 YFSETQ come from the germline V gene. The CDR3 totals 15 residues. The CDR3 DNA is TGCGCCAGCAGCTTGGAAGGGACTAGGTCGTTTGAGCAGTTCTTC. Translation gives CASSLEGTRSFEQFF. The full variable domain, in which reference TRBV5-1 and TRBJ2-1 provide the parts outside the CDR3, is KAGVTQTPRYLIKTRGQQVTLSCSPISGHRSVSWYQQTPGQGLQFLFEYFSETQRNKGNFPGRFSGRQFSNSRSEMNVSTLELGDSALYLCASSLEGTRSFEQFFGPGTRLTVL.

This chain joins TRBV10-2 and TRBJ2-7; 11 bases map to TRBD1. The CDR3 totals 13 residues. Germline V lookup: CDR1 WSHSY, CDR2 SAAADI. Unmatched junction bases numbered 1, after V lost 6 bases and J lost 3 bases. This CDR3 is CASRGQGDYEQYF. The CDR3 region has the DNA TGCGCCAGCAGGGGACAGGGGGACTACGAGCAGTACTTC.

This rearrangement joins TRBV4-3 to TRBJ2-7, with TRBD2 matching over 7 bases. This CDR3 spans 16 amino acids. The J segment lost 3 bases and the V segment lost 0 bases, leaving 8 bases of the junction unmatched. CDR1 is LGHNA, CDR2 YSLEER, per germline. The CDR3 nucleotides read TGCGCCAGCAGCCAAGATGCGGGTCGGGAGGTCTACGAGCAGTACTTC. It yields the protein CASSQDAGREVYEQYF.

This rearrangement joins TRBV5-6 to TRBJ2-7; no definite D call. Germline CDR1 and CDR2: SGHDT and YYEEEE. The CDR3 contains 12 residues. V dropped 0 bases and J dropped 3 bases, with 4 bases sitting between them. The CDR3 DNA reads TGTGCCAGCAGCTTGGGGTTCTACGAGCAGTACTTC. Translated: CASSLGFYEQYF.

This chain joins TRBV27 and TRBJ1-5; D is uncertain. The ends were cut back, 0 bases at V and 6 bases at J, with 15 bases in the middle. The length of the CDR3 is 16 residues. The germline CDR1 and CDR2 sequences are MNHEY and SMNVEV (reference sequence). CDR3 sequence: CASSLSWALGVQPQHF. Here the CDR3 DNA reads TGTGCCAGCAGTTTATCGTGGGCTCTGGGTGTTCAGCCCCAGCATTTT.

The V gene is TRBV19, the J gene TRBJ1-2; D is perhaps TRBD1 (6 bases). Trimming stripped 7 bases from V and 2 bases from J, with 14 bases between. Per germline, CDR1 LNHDA and CDR2 SQIVND (reference sequence). The CDR3 runs to 14 residues. The CDR3 reads CASILQGENYGYTF. DNA for the CDR3: TGTGCCAGTATATTACAGGGTGAAAACTATGGCTACACCTTC.

This clone was counted a few times. This chain links TRBV5-4 with TRBJ1-1; TRBD1 is a possible D gene (6 bases). Deletions cut 5 bases from V and 0 bases from J, with 17 bases between. CDR1 is SGHNT, CDR2 YYREEE, per germline (reference sequence). The CDR3 loop spans 16 amino acids. The DNA of the CDR3 is TGTGCCAGCAGACCCGAACAGGGTGGGGTGAACACTGAAGCTTTCTTT. This sequence encodes CASRPEQGGVNTEAFF.

The chain uses TRBV7-9 and TRBJ2-7; D is unresolved. Germline assignment: CDR1 SEHNR and CDR2 FQNEAQ (reference sequence). CDR3 length: 12 amino acids. V lost 1 base to trimming and J lost 8 bases, with 9 bases between them. DNA for the CDR3: TGTGCCAGCAGCTTAGGGCCCCCGAAGCAGTACTTC. It is translated as CASSLGPPKQYF.

V usage is TRBV9 and J usage is TRBJ1-5; perhaps TRBD1 as D (6 bases). From germline, CDR1 is SGDLS and CDR2 YYNGEE. The CDR3 length is 15 residues. Trimming took off 4 bases at V and 6 bases at J, with 17 bases between the two ends. The CDR3 bases are TGTGCCAGCAGCCCATCGGCGTCAGGGGCTCAGCCCCAGCATTTT. Amino acid sequence: CASSPSASGAQPQHF.

This chain links TRBV29-1 with TRBJ2-6, with unresolved D. The V gene lost 4 bases and the J gene lost 0 bases, with 10 bases spanning the gap. This CDR3 spans 15 amino acids. Germline CDR1 SQVTM, CDR2 ANQGSEA. CDR3 residues: CSVGGSSSGANVLTF. For the CDR3, the DNA is TGCAGCGTTGGAGGCAGCAGCTCTGGGGCCAACGTCCTGACTTTC.

The chain is built from TRBV5-4 and TRBJ2-3, with 11 nucleotides matching TRBD2. Germline CDR1 and CDR2: SGHNT and YYREEE (reference sequence). The CDR3 is made up of 16 amino acids. J was trimmed by 6 bases and V by 2 bases; bases with no gene match: 8. CDR3 in DNA: TGTGCCAGCAGCTTTCGAAGTCTAGCGGGGGGCGATACGCAGTATTTT. Its translation: CASSFRSLAGGDTQYF.

The chain joins TRBV7-2 to TRBJ1-5; TRBD1 matches at 8 bases. This CDR3 comprises 14 residues. Germline trimming cut 4 bases from V and 5 bases from J; bases unmatched to any gene: 4. Germline V CDR1 and CDR2: SGHTA, FQGNSA. CDR3 in amino acids: CASSYRQGHQPQHF. The CDR3 coding sequence is TGTGCCAGCAGCTATCGACAGGGGCATCAGCCCCAGCATTTT.

This clone has only a few counts. The CDR3 DNA follows: TGCGCCAGCAGCTTGTCGCCCCAAGAGACCCAGTACTTC. Its translation is CASSLSPQETQYF. This chain uses TRBV5-1 with TRBJ2-5; D gene ambiguous. Deletions cut 1 base from V and 1 base from J, with 5 bases between. CDR3 size: 13 residues. Germline CDR1 is SGHRS and CDR2 is YFSETQ.

V is TRBV7-2 and J is TRBJ2-5; D gene unclear. This CDR3 is built from 11 residues. V was clipped by 4 bases and J by 5 bases, with 5 bases between them. Germline lookup yields CDR1 SGHTA and CDR2 FQGNSA. The CDR3 DNA follows: TGTGCCAGCAGCTCAATTGAGACCCAGTACTTC. It codes for CASSSIETQYF. The variable domain in full, with the rest retrieved from reference TRBV7-2 and TRBJ2-5, is GAGVSQSPSNKVTEKGKDVELRCDPISGHTALYWYRQSLGQGLEFLIYFQGNSAPDKSGLPSDRFSAERTGGSVSTLTIQRTQQEDSAVYLCASSSIETQYFGPGTRLLVL.

CDR3: CASSQSGGHNEQFF. In DNA form, the CDR3 reads TGCGCCAGCAGCCAATCGGGGGGGCACAATGAGCAGTTCTTC. This chain joins TRBV4-3 and TRBJ2-1; TRBD2 matches at 8 bases. V shed 2 bases and J 5 bases; nucleotides not matched to a gene: 2. The CDR3 runs 14 residues. Germline V lookup: CDR1 LGHNA, CDR2 YSLEER.

This chain joins TRBV30 and TRBJ1-4; no definite D call. Germline assignment: CDR1 GTSNPN and CDR2 SVGIG (reference sequence). Trimming removed 0 bases from V and 8 bases from J, with 10 bases in between. The CDR3 spans 13 residues. CDR3 in amino acids: CAWSVGLEEKLFF. The CDR3 region has the DNA TGTGCCTGGAGTGTGGGGTTGGAAGAAAAACTGTTTTTT.